This TCR beta chain emerged from a study of T-cell reconstitution after alpha-beta-depleted transplantation in children. Study results and limitations: Day-60 TCRbeta diversity that was high in some patients was derived from surviving recipient T cells and thymic progenitors. By one year post-transplant, T-cell counts and diversity largely arose from T cells that were newly produced. At around two months after transplant, the alpha-beta T cells were reportedly derived from several hundred expanded clones that came from non-depleted graft cells.

As it was prepared, the TCRbeta library received unique molecular identifiers. TCRdb called the PCR reads again in MiXCR, with one record for every CDR3 protein. The sample has approximately 130,000 distinct CDR3 sequences, more than 9.5% seen once. This clonotype was observed a handful of times. Its antigen is not known. This CDR3 spans 15 amino acids. V gave up 2 bases and J gave up 5 bases; unmatched junction bases: 4. Per germline, CDR1 LGHDT and CDR2 YNNKEL (reference sequence). The specimen comprised PBMCs, mostly from graft donor cells, sampled 180 days after TCRalphabeta/CD19-depleted stem cell transplant. V usage is TRBV3-1 and J usage is TRBJ2-3; TRBD2 matches 10 bases. The sequence derives from a girl in the first two years of life who had a stem cell transplant for combined immunodeficiency, so the T cells may come from the graft donor. This chain's CDR3 is CASSQTSGIGDTQYF. DNA for the CDR3: TGTGCCAGCAGCCAAACTAGCGGGATTGGAGATACGCAGTATTTT.